Following are 25 T cell receptor beta chains from one sample sequenced in a study of blood T cell repertoires in COVID-19 (dated by TCRdb to about 2020). The library was obtained by the immunoSEQ multiplex PCR assay. Imported from immuneACCESS, the table was reduced by TCRdb to in-frame sequences with V and J called. These copies leave out some clones; in studies compared against another copy, an unresolved V gene accounts for under half, and the cause of the remainder is not known. Present in this sample are about 140,000 clones, 85% to 90% of which were seen just once. The ten biggest clones cover more than 3.5% of the sample. The sequenced sample was peripheral blood. These receptors all come from a woman in her thirties or forties with acute or convalescent COVID-19.

The CDR3 is CASSPYRGQVYGYTF. CDR3 in DNA: TGTGCCAGCAGCCCATACAGGGGGCAGGTCTATGGCTACACCTTC. The genes are TRBV7-9 and TRBJ1-2; 9 positions agree with TRBD1. Germline V CDR1 and CDR2: SEHNR, FQNEAQ (reference sequence). The CDR3 extends over 15 amino acids. J gave up 4 bases and V 5 bases, and 8 bases lay outside the gene matches. The full variable domain, its missing parts supplied by reference TRBV7-9 and TRBJ1-2, is DTGVSQNPRHKITKRGQNVTFRCDPISEHNRLYWYRQTLGQGPEFLTYFQNEAQLEKSRLLSDRFSAERPKGSFSTLEIQRTEQGDSAMYLCASSPYRGQVYGYTFGSGTRLTVV.

This chain joins TRBV10-3 and TRBJ1-5; 7 bases match TRBD1. This CDR3 has 13 amino acids. CDR1 ENHRY and CDR2 SYGVKD come from the germline V gene. V lost 10 bases, J lost 3 bases, and 6 bases stayed unmatched. CDR3 coding DNA: TGTGCCACGGCGGGACAGATCAATCAGCCCCAGCATTTT. Residues: CATAGQINQPQHF.

The J gene is TRBJ1-3, the V gene TRBV28; D is ambiguous. V was trimmed by 6 bases and J by 0 bases, leaving 12 bases between them. The CDR3 has 15 amino acids. Germline V gene data show CDR1 as MDHEN and CDR2 as SYDVKM. In DNA form, the CDR3 reads TGTGCCAGCAGGGCGGGCTCAAGCTCTGGAAACACCATATATTTT. Protein product: CASRAGSSSGNTIYF.

The gene calls are TRBV18 and TRBJ1-2, with a possible D match to TRBD1 (5 bases). The germline V and J ends were trimmed by 3 bases and 6 bases, with 8 bases remaining between them. This CDR3 comprises 12 residues. Germline assignment: CDR1 KGHSH and CDR2 LQKENI. The CDR3 sequence is CASSPTANGYTF. In nucleotides, the CDR3 is TGTGCCAGCTCACCGACAGCCAATGGCTACACCTTC.

The chain recombines TRBV9 with TRBJ2-2; perhaps TRBD2 as D (6 bases). V dropped 2 bases and J dropped 4 bases, with 21 bases sitting between them. Germline CDR1 is SGDLS and CDR2 is YYNGEE. The CDR3 loop spans 18 amino acids. CDR3 nucleotide sequence: TGTGCCAGCAGCGTTAGTCCCAACCGGGACTTCTTCACCGGGGAGCTGTTTTTT. Its translation: CASSVSPNRDFFTGELFF.

The chain recombines TRBV12-3 or TRBV12-4 with TRBJ1-4; D unresolved. This CDR3 region has 12 residues. The V and J ends lost 3 bases and 7 bases respectively, with 6 bases between them. Written as DNA, the CDR3 is TGTGCCAGCAGTTTGGAGGGTGAAAAACTGTTTTTT. This codes for CASSLEGEKLFF.

This clone showed up just a few times. This rearrangement joins TRBV30 to TRBJ1-2; D is unresolved. The V end lost 4 bases, the J end lost 4 bases, and 10 bases lay between the germline ends. In germline, CDR1 is GTSNPN, CDR2 SVGIG (reference sequence). The CDR3 totals 12 residues. The CDR3 sequence: CAWTGETYGYTF. CDR3 DNA: TGTGCCTGGACAGGCGAAACCTATGGCTACACCTTC.

The chain employs TRBV6-2 or TRBV6-3 and TRBJ1-2; 7 bases map to TRBD1. This CDR3 is 12 amino acids long. Germline-derived CDR1 and CDR2 are MNHEY and SVGEGT. V lost 6 bases to trimming and J lost 7 bases; unmatched junction nucleotides: 5. The CDR3 protein is CASRYRGGGYTF. CDR3 DNA sequence: TGTGCCAGCAGGTACAGGGGCGGTGGCTACACCTTC.

This chain links TRBV7-9 with TRBJ2-7; 12 nucleotides align to TRBD2. The CDR3 runs to 16 residues. The germline CDR1 and CDR2 sequences are SEHNR and FQNEAQ (reference sequence). Trimming at V came to 5 bases and at J to 3 bases, leaving 8 bases not matched to a gene. The CDR3 nucleotides are TGTGCCAGCAGCATTCCTAGCGGGAGGGCCGACTACGAGCAGTACTTC. This sequence encodes CASSIPSGRADYEQYF.

This sequence joins TRBV2 and TRBJ1-4; D may be TRBD1 (6 bases). The V and J ends lost 5 bases and 4 bases respectively, with 11 bases between them. Germline V gene lookup returns CDR1 SNHLY and CDR2 FYNNEI. CDR3 size: 14 residues. CDR3 in DNA: TGTGCCAGCAGTTCCAGACAGGATAATGAAAAACTGTTTTTT. Its translation is CASSSRQDNEKLFF.

The chain couples TRBV5-1 to TRBJ2-7; TRBD1 is a possible D gene (7 bases). Per germline, CDR1 SGHRS and CDR2 YFSETQ. CDR3 length equals 14 residues. Trimming shortened V by 2 bases and J by 5 bases, and 14 bases separated the two germline ends. The CDR3 sequence is CASSLSQGGDEQYF. The CDR3, as DNA: TGCGCCAGCAGCTTATCCCAGGGGGGCGACGAGCAGTACTTC.

The V gene is TRBV30, the J gene TRBJ2-6; D is ambiguous. The CDR3 totals 15 residues. The V gene lost 0 bases and the J gene lost 0 bases, with 6 bases spanning the gap. Germline loops: CDR1 GTSNPN, CDR2 SVGIG (reference sequence). CDR3 in DNA: TGTGCCTGGAGTGTACAGCCCTCTGGGGCCAACGTCCTGACTTTC. Amino acid sequence: CAWSVQPSGANVLTF.

This rearrangement joins TRBV15 to TRBJ1-4; 9 bases line up with TRBD1. The CDR3 extends over 16 amino acids. The junction had 7 bases not matched to a gene; V was cut back by 1 base and J by 7 bases. The germline V gene has CDR1 LNHNV and CDR2 YYDKDF (reference sequence). Here the CDR3 reads CATSRGSQGAVEKLFF. The DNA of the CDR3 is TGTGCCACCAGCAGAGGGTCACAGGGGGCGGTTGAAAAACTGTTTTTT.

The chain combines TRBV7-2 with TRBJ2-5, with 9 positions matching TRBD1. The CDR3 is 15 amino acids. CDR1 and CDR2 (germline): SGHTA, FQGNSA. The J segment lost 1 base and the V segment lost 4 bases, leaving 4 bases of the junction unmatched. The CDR3 reads CASSWGQGLQETQYF. The CDR3 DNA reads TGTGCCAGCAGCTGGGGACAGGGCCTCCAAGAGACCCAGTACTTC.

This chain uses TRBV30 with TRBJ2-7; tentative D call: TRBD1 (6 bases). The V gene lost 0 bases and the J gene lost 2 bases, with 14 bases spanning the gap. The CDR3 consists of 15 residues. In germline, CDR1 is GTSNPN, CDR2 SVGIG (reference sequence). CDR3 protein: CAWSVSVGATYEQYF. For the CDR3, the DNA is TGTGCCTGGAGTGTATCGGTGGGGGCTACCTACGAGCAGTACTTC.

This chain links TRBV5-1 with TRBJ1-4; TRBD1 agrees at 9 bases. The CDR3 is 14 amino acids. Germline assignment: CDR1 SGHRS and CDR2 YFSETQ. J was trimmed by 7 bases and V by 4 bases; bases with no gene match: 5. The CDR3 sequence is CASSTGTGTEKLFF. Written as DNA, the CDR3 is TGCGCCAGCAGCACCGGGACAGGGACTGAAAAACTGTTTTTT.

Written as DNA, the CDR3 is TGTGCCAGCAGCGCAAGCGGGGGGGGCACCGGGGAGCTGTTTTTT. Protein product: CASSASGGGTGELFF. The chain recombines TRBV7-8 with TRBJ2-2; 10 bases fit TRBD2. There are 15 residues in the CDR3. Germline V lookup: CDR1 SGHVS, CDR2 FQNEAQ. V lost 5 bases to trimming and J lost 4 bases; unmatched junction nucleotides: 4.

A note on this clone: The junction differs from germline at one of its ends, possibly a read error. The gene calls are TRBV4-3 and TRBJ1-1; D is unclear. CDR3 length: 14 residues. Germline CDR1 LGHNA, CDR2 YSLEER. As DNA, the CDR3 is TGCGCCAGCAGCCAGGCCTTGGGAGGAGCCCAGTTAACGTTT. It codes for CASSQALGGAQLTF.

This chain connects TRBV7-2 to TRBJ2-7, with 13 bases fitting TRBD2. Germline CDR1 and CDR2: SGHTA and FQGNSA. The V gene end was trimmed by 4 bases and the J gene end by 4 bases; junction bases not matched to a gene: 7. The CDR3 has 16 residues. The DNA of the CDR3 is TGTGCCAGCAGCTCCACTAGCGGGGGGGCCTCGTACGAGCAGTACTTC. Residues: CASSSTSGGASYEQYF.

This clone was counted only a few times. The chain joins TRBV24-1 to TRBJ2-2; 8 bases are shared with TRBD1. Trimming at V came to 8 bases and at J to 3 bases, leaving 1 base not matched to a gene. The CDR3 length is 13 residues. CDR1 is KGHDR, CDR2 SFDVKD, per germline. CDR3 in DNA: TGTGCCACCACGGACAGGGACACCGGGGAGCTGTTTTTT. It translates to CATTDRDTGELFF.

The chain recombines TRBV14 with TRBJ2-7; weak D call: TRBD2 (5 bases). CDR1 is SGHDN and CDR2 is FVKESK in the germline V gene. Trimming pared 0 bases from V and 3 bases from J, leaving 12 bases between. The CDR3 contains 15 residues. CDR3 DNA sequence: TGTGCCAGCAGCCAAGAGGCCAGCGGAATCTACGAGCAGTACTTC. Translation: CASSQEASGIYEQYF.

The chain joins TRBV28 to TRBJ2-7; no clear D. The germline V and J ends were trimmed by 4 bases and 2 bases, with 9 bases remaining between them. This CDR3 region has 13 residues. Germline V gene data show CDR1 as MDHEN and CDR2 as SYDVKM. CDR3 region: CASSSSWPYEQYF. CDR3 bases: TGTGCCAGCAGTTCCTCGTGGCCCTACGAGCAGTACTTC. Filled out from reference TRBV28 and TRBJ2-7, the complete variable domain reads DVKVTQSSRYLVKRTGEKVFLECVQDMDHENMFWYRQDPGLGLRLIYFSYDVKMKEKGDIPEGYSVSREKKERFSLILESASTNQTSMYLCASSSSWPYEQYFGPGTRLTVT.

The chain combines TRBV30 with TRBJ1-2, with D possibly TRBD1 on 5 matching bases. This CDR3 has 16 amino acids. Trimming removed 3 bases from V and 3 bases from J, with 20 bases in between. CDR1 and CDR2 from the germline V gene are GTSNPN and SVGIG (reference sequence). The CDR3 region is CAWRGLSGPGDYGYTF. DNA for the CDR3: TGTGCCTGGAGGGGACTGTCAGGGCCTGGGGACTATGGCTACACCTTC.

The CDR3 sequence is CASSYSKGRGNTEAFF. In nucleotides, the CDR3 is TGTGCCAGCAGTTACTCGAAAGGACGGGGAAACACTGAAGCTTTCTTT. This chain uses TRBV6-5 with TRBJ1-1; no clear D. From germline, CDR1 is MNHEY and CDR2 SVGAGI. This CDR3 has 16 residues. Trimming removed 0 bases from V and 2 bases from J, with 13 bases in between.

This chain joins TRBV12-3 or TRBV12-4 and TRBJ1-5; tentatively, D is TRBD1 (6 bases). This CDR3 is built from 12 residues. V was trimmed by 6 bases and J by 11 bases, leaving 14 bases between them. CDR3 in DNA: TGTGCCAGCAGCCGTGGGACATCAACCCAGCATTTT. Protein product: CASSRGTSTQHF.